This T cell receptor beta chain was captured in a study of tumor and adjacent non-tumor tissue in lung cancer. Study-level information: About 4.17 million productive TCRbeta reads were obtained per sample on average. Whole-study results and caveats: Normal lung showed higher cumulative top 100 clone frequency than tumor. Tumor tissue had significantly higher TCR diversity than normal lung. Patients with more diverse tumor TCRs had worse survival.

The library came from three nested PCR rounds adapted from ARM-PCR protocols. TCRdb used MiXCR to reprocess the multiplex PCR reads, holding one entry per CDR3 protein. The sample has approximately 100,000 distinct CDR3 sequences, 62% seen once. Of note for this clonotype: What it binds is not known. Its ends do not fully match the called genes, so a read error is possible.

RNA was extracted from bulk tissue without any cell sorting. The normal lung tissue was taken more than 3 cm from the tumor edge. The length of the CDR3 is 14 residues. The V gene's germline CDR1 is SGHTA and CDR2 FQGNSA. The TCR originated in a man between 60 and 75 years old with non-small cell lung cancer. Sequencing was carried out using distant non-tumor lung tissue. The J gene is TRBJ2-1, the V gene TRBV7-2; D possibly uses TRBD1 or TRBD2 (5 bases each). Here the CDR3 reads CVSNLAAGANEQFF. DNA for the CDR3: TGTGTCAGCAACTTAGCAGCCGGGGCCAATGAGCAGTTCTTC. The complete variable domain, with remaining parts taken from reference TRBV7-2 and TRBJ2-1, reads GAGVSQSPSNKVTEKGKDVELRCDPISGHTALYWYRQSLGQGLEFLIYFQGNSAPDKSGLPSDRFSAERTGGSVSTLTIQRTQQEDSAVYLCVSNLAAGANEQFFGPGTRLTVL.